This T cell receptor beta chain was recorded in a study of human T cells and chemical hapten exposure. Overall study results and limits: Alopecia affecting every donor means their immune response may not match healthy people's. PT1 expanded TCR counts correlated positively with patch test score.

Germline V gene sequence: CDR1 MNHNY, CDR2 SVGAGI (reference sequence). Trimming left V 0 bases short and J 1 base short, with 15 bases between. The CDR3 consists of 17 residues. MiXCR was run by TCRdb on the RACE reads, yielding one entry per CDR3 protein. The profile shows some 400,000 distinct CDR3 sequences, about 4.4% of them singletons. The time point is: patch test 1, 2 weeks after DPC sensitization. The sample's treatment: therapeutic diphenylcyclopropenone sensitization with weekly scalp DPC. This clonotype was counted at least ten times. Its antigen is not identified. The sequence was obtained from a woman between 45 and 65 years old with alopecia areata. Some clones in this sample may be carry-over from other donors' samples. This material consisted of whole blood, taken in connection with sensitization to the hapten diphenylcyclopropenone (DPC). V gene TRBV6-6 combines with J gene TRBJ2-5, with D possibly TRBD2 on 7 matching bases. CDR3 region: CASSYSPGGSSQETQYF. CDR3 nucleotide sequence: TGTGCCAGCAGTTACTCCCCGGGGGGCTCCTCCCAAGAGACCCAGTACTTC.